This record looks at one T cell receptor beta chain sequence and its context. The record originates from a study of cytomegalovirus exposure and HLA in healthy donors. 60 Vbeta and 13 Jbeta primers were used in PCR. Libraries were prepared by immunoSEQ multiplex PCR; TCRdb keeps only in-frame clonotypes and omits some of them. The sample lists some 130,000 clones, roughly 60% occurring once. The germline V gene encodes CDR1 ENHRY and CDR2 SYGVKD. After removal of 7 bases from V and 10 bases from J, the junction contained 10 bases not matched to a gene. The CDR3 totals 13 residues. This chain connects TRBV10-3 to TRBJ2-1; TRBD2 aligns across 7 bases. The TCR sequence derives from a man aged 35 to 55 in good health and CMV-seropositive. The material sequenced was PBMCs. CDR3 sequence (DNA): TGTGCCATCAAAAGCGGGGTCTCCGGGGAGCAGTTCTTC. Protein: CAIKSGVSGEQFF.